This TCR beta chain derives from a study of blood T cell repertoires in COVID-19. Study in general: The analysed material was cDNA or gDNA that came from T cells, B-cell-depleted T cells, or PBMCs.

In Cohort 3, a recovered donor had either two negative PCRs, clearance, or symptom resolution. Germline V gene data show CDR1 as SGHVS and CDR2 as FQNEAQ. V gave up 5 bases and J gave up 7 bases; unmatched junction bases: 14. The CDR3 is made up of 16 amino acids. Original processing notes: From reference gene primer amplification, estimates of nucleated cell counts were derived. TCRdb's table, derived via immunoSEQ multiplex PCR, lists solely in-frame clones and lacks some. From that table come the V and J calls and clone size; the DNA was used to work out D and trimming. This table holds some 390,000 clones, over 75% found once.

The receptor was derived from a man aged 25 to 45 who had recovered from COVID-19. Material for sequencing was PBMCs or T cells enriched from blood (not recorded which). The genes are TRBV7-8 and TRBJ2-1, with 7 positions matching TRBD2. In DNA form, the CDR3 reads TGTGCCAGCAGCGGCACTAGCGCCTTGGAGGTAAATGAGCAGTTCTTC. Amino acids: CASSGTSALEVNEQFF.